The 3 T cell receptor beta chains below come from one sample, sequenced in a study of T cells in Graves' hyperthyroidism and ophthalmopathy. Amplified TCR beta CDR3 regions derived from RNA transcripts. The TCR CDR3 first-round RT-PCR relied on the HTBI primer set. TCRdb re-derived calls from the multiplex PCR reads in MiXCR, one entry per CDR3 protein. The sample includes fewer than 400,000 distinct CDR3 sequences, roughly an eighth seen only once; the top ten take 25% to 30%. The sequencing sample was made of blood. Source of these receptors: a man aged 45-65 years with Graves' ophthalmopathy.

CDR3 sequence (DNA): TGTGCCTGGAGTCCGCCACGGACTAGCGGGACCCCAGATACGCAGTATTTT. The encoded protein is CAWSPPRTSGTPDTQYF. The chain is built from TRBV30 and TRBJ2-3; 12 bases line up with TRBD2. V lost 2 bases and J lost 4; bases outside the gene matches: 10. Per germline, CDR1 GTSNPN and CDR2 SVGIG (reference sequence). The CDR3 runs 17 residues.

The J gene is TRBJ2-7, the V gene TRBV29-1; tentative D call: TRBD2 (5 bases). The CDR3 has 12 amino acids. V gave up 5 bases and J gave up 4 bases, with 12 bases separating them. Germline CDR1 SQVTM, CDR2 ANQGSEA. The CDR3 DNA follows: TGCAGCGTTACTACTAGAGAATACGAGCAGTACTTC. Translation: CSVTTREYEQYF.

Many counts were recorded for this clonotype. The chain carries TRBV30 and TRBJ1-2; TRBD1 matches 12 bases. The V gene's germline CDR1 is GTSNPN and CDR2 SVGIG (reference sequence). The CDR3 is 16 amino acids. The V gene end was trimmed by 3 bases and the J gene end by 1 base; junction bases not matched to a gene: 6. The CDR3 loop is CAWRGGDRGLNYGYTF. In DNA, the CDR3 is TGTGCCTGGAGAGGGGGGGACAGGGGGCTTAACTATGGCTACACCTTC. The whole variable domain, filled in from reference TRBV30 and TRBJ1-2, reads SQTIHQWPATLVQPVGSPLSLECTVEGTSNPNLYWYRQAAGRGLQLLFYSVGIGQISSEVPQNLSASRPQDRQFILSSKKLLLSDSGFYLCAWRGGDRGLNYGYTFGSGTRLTVV.